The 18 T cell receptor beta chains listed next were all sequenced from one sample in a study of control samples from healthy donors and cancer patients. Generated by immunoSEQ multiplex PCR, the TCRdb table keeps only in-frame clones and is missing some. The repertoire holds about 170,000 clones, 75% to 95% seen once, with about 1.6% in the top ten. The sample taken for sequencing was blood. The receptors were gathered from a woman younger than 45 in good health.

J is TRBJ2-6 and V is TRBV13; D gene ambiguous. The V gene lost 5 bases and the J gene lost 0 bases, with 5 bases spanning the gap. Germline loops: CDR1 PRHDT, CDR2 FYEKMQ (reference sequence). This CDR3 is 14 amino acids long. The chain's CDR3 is CASSPSSGANVLTF. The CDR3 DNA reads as TGTGCCAGCAGCCCAAGCTCTGGGGCCAACGTCCTGACTTTC.

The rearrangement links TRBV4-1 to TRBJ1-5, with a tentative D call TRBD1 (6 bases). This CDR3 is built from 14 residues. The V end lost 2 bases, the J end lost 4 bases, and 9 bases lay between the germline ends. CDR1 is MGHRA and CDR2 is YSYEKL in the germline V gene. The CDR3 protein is CASSQRQENQPQHF. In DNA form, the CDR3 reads TGCGCCAGCAGCCAAAGACAGGAAAATCAGCCCCAGCATTTT.

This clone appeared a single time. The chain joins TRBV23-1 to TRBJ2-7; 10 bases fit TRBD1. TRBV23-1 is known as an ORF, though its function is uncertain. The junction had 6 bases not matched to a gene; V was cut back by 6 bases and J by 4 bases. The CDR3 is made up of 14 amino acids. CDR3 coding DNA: TGCGCCAGCAGCCTAGACAGGGGGCGGTACGAGCAGTACTTC. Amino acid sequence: CASSLDRGRYEQYF.

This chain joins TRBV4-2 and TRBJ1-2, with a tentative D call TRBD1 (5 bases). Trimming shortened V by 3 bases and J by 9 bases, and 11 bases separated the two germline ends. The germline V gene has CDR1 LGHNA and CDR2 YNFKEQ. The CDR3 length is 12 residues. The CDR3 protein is CASSQEGYRYTF. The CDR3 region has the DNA TGTGCCAGCAGCCAGGAGGGGTATCGCTACACCTTC.

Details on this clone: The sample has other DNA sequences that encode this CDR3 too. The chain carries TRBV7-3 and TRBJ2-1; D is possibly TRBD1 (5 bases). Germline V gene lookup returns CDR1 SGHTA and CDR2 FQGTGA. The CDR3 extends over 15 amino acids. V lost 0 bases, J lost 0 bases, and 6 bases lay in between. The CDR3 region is CASSLTGDSYNEQFF. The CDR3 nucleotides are TGTGCCAGCAGCTTAACAGGGGACTCCTACAATGAGCAGTTCTTC.

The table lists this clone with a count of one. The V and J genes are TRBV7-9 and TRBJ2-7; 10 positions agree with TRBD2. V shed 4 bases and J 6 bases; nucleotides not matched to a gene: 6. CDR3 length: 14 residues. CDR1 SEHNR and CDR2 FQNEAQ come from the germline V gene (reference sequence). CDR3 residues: CASSSEREGREQYF. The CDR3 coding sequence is TGTGCCAGCAGCTCTGAGCGGGAGGGCCGCGAGCAGTACTTC.

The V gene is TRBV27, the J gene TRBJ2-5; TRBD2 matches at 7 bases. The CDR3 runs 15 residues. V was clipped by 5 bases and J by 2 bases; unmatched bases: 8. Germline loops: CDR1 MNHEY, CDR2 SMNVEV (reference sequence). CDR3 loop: CASSLGEGRQETQYF. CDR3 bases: TGTGCCAGCAGTCTCGGGGAGGGGCGGCAAGAGACCCAGTACTTC.

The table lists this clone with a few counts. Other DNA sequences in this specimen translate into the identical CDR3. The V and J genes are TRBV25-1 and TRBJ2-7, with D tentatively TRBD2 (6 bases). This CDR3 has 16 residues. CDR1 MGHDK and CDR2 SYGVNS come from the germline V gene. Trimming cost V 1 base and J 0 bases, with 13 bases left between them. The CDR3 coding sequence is TGTGCCAGCAGTGAATTCTCGGAGGGGAGCTCCTACGAGCAGTACTTC. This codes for CASSEFSEGSSYEQYF.

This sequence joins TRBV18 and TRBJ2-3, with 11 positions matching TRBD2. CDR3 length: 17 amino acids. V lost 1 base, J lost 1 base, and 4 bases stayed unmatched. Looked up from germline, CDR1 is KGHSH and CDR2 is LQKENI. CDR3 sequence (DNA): TGTGCCAGCTCACCACGGTTGACTAGCGGGGGCACAGATACGCAGTATTTT. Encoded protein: CASSPRLTSGGTDTQYF.

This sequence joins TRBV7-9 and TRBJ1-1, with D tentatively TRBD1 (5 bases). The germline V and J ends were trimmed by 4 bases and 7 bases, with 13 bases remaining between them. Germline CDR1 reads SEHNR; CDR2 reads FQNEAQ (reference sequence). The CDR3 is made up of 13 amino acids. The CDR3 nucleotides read TGTGCCAGCAGCTCGGAGGGGTGGGGTGAAGCTTTCTTT. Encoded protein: CASSSEGWGEAFF.

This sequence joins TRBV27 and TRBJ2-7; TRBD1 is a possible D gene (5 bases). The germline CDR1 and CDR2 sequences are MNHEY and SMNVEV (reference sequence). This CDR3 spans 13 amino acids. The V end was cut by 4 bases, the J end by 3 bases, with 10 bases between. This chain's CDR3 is CASSSRENYEQYF. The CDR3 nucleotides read TGTGCCAGCAGTTCCAGGGAAAACTACGAGCAGTACTTC.

CDR3 sequence: CASSLGQYNEQFF. The CDR3 DNA reads as TGTGCCAGCAGCTTGGGACAGTACAATGAGCAGTTCTTC. The J gene is TRBJ2-1, the V gene TRBV5-8, with D possibly TRBD1 on 5 matching bases. CDR1 and CDR2 (germline): SGHTS, YDEGEE. CDR3 length: 13 amino acids. V dropped 0 bases and J dropped 4 bases, with 5 bases sitting between them.

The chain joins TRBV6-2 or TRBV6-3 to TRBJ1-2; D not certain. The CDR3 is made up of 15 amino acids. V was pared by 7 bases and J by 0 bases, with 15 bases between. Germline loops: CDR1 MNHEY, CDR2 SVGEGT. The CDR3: CASTPRAGTNYGYTF. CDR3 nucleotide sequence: TGTGCCAGCACCCCCCGGGCCGGGACTAACTATGGCTACACCTTC.

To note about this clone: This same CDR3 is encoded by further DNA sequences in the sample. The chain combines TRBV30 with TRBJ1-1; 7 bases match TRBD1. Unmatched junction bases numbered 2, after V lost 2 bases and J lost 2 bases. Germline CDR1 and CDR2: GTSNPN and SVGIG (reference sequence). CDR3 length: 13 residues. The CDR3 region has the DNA TGTGCCTGGAGTACAGGGGCAAACACTGAAGCTTTCTTT. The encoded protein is CAWSTGANTEAFF.

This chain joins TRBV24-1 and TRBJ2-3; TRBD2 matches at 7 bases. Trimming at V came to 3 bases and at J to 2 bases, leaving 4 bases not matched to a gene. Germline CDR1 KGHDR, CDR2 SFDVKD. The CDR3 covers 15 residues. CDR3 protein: CATSDTGLNTDTQYF. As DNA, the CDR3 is TGTGCCACCAGTGATACGGGACTAAACACAGATACGCAGTATTTT.

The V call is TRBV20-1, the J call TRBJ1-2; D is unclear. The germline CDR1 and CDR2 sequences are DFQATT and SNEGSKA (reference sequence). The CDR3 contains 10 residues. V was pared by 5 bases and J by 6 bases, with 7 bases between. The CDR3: CSAGPDGYTF. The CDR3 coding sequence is TGCAGTGCTGGTCCAGATGGCTACACCTTC.

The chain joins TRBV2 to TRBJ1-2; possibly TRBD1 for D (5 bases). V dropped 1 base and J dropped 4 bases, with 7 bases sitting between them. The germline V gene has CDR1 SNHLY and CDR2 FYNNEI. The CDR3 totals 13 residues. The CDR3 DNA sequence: TGTGCCAGCAGTGAAGAGGGGCGCTATGGCTACACCTTC. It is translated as CASSEEGRYGYTF.

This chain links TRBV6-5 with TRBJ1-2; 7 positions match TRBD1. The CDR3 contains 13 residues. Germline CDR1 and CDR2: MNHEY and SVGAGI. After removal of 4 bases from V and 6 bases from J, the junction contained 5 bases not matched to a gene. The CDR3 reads CASSLTGWDGYTF. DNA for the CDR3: TGTGCCAGCAGTTTGACAGGGTGGGATGGCTACACCTTC.